This TCR beta chain was sequenced during a study of prognosis after radiotherapy for stage I lung cancer. Background on the study: The non-small cell lung cancer patients were all considered medically inoperable, with comorbidities accounting for this in approximately twelve of them. Radiotherapy: SBRT, 3 to 5 fractions, biologically effective dose at least 100 Gy.

Genomic DNA yielded TCR beta CDR3, amplified by two-round multiplex PCR. Amplification in first-round PCR relied on primers specific to each TRBV and TRBJ gene. TCRdb re-called the multiplex PCR reads with MiXCR, one entry per CDR3 protein. The sample has some 8,500 distinct CDR3 sequences; less than 70% are singletons. By share, this clonotype counts as medium-sized. What it binds is unknown. Findings of the study overall: After stereotactic body radiation therapy, median unique TCR clones were 6,861, down from around 9,500.

The sequenced sample was PBMCs, obtained before or after stereotactic body radiation therapy (not recorded which). This TCR came from a donor of 50 years or more with non-small cell lung cancer.

The CDR3 coding sequence is TGTGCCAGCCAGGACAGAGCGGGCAATCAGCCCCAGCATTTT. Translated: CASQDRAGNQPQHF. The chain has TRBV6-4 and TRBJ1-5; D may be TRBD1 (6 bases). The CDR3 is made up of 14 amino acids. Between the trimmed V and J ends, which lost 8 bases and 2 bases, there was a span of 13 bases. Germline CDR1 reads MRHNA; CDR2 reads SNTAGT.